This T cell receptor (beta chain) was recorded in a study of blood T cell repertoires in COVID-19. In the authors' methods: Amplification of reference gene primers was used by the study to estimate nucleated cell counts. Assay used: immunoSEQ multiplex PCR; TCRdb lists only in-frame clones, some missing. The DNA gave D and trimming, while V, J and clone size come from that table. The data hold 450,000 or so clones, with around nine tenths observed a single time. The germline V and J ends were trimmed by 0 bases and 2 bases, with 18 bases remaining between them. Per germline, CDR1 SEHNR and CDR2 FQNEAQ (reference sequence). There are 18 residues in the CDR3.

This clonotype was sampled from a man aged 18 to 30 with COVID-19, enrolled during active disease. Sequencing was performed on peripheral blood. The rearrangement links TRBV7-9 to TRBJ2-3; D is possibly TRBD2 (6 bases). The DNA for the CDR3 is TGTGCCAGCAGCTTAGCGGGAGGACCCAAAACCGACACAGATACGCAGTATTTT. Translated: CASSLAGGPKTDTDTQYF.